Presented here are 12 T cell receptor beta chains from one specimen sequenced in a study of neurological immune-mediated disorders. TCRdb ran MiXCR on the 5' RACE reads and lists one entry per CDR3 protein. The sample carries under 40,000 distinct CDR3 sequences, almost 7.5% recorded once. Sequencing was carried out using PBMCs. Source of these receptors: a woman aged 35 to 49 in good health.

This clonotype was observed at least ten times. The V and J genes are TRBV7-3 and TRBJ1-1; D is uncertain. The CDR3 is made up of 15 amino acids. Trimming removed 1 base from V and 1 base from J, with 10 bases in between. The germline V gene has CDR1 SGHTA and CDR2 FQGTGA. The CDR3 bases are TGTGCCAGCAGCTTAAGACCGTCAGAGAACACTGAAGCTTTCTTT. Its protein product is CASSLRPSENTEAFF.

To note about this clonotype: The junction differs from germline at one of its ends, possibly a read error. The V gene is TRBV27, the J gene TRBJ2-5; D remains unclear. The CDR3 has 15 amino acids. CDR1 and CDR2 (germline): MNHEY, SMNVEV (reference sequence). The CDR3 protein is CTSSLVYERRETQYF. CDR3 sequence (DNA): TGTACCAGCAGTTTGGTCTATGAGCGACGGGAGACCCAGTACTTC.

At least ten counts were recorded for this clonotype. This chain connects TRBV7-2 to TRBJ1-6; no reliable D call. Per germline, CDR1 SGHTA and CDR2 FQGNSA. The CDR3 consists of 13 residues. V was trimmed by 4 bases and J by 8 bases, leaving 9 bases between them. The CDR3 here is CASSSYADSPLHF. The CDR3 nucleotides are TGTGCCAGCAGCTCCTACGCGGATTCACCCCTCCACTTT.

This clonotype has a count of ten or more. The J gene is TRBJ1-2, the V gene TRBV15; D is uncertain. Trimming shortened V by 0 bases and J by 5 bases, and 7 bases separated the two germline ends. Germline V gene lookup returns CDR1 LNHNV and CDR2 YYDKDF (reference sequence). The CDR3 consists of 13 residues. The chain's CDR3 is CATSRDWAYGYTF. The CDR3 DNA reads TGTGCCACCAGCAGAGATTGGGCTTATGGCTACACCTTC.

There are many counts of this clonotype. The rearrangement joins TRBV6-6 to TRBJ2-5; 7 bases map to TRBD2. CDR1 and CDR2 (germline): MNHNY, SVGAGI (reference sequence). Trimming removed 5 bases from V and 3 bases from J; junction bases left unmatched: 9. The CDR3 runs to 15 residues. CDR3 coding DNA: TGTGCCAGCAGTCCCCCGGGACTAAGTAAAGAGACCCAGTACTTC. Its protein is CASSPPGLSKETQYF.

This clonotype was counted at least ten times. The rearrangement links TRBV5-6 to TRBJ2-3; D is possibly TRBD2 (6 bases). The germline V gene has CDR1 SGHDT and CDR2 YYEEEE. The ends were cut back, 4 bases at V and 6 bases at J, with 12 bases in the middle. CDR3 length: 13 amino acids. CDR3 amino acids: CASSTAGIDTQYF. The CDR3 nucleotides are TGTGCCAGCAGCACCGCGGGGATCGATACGCAGTATTTT.

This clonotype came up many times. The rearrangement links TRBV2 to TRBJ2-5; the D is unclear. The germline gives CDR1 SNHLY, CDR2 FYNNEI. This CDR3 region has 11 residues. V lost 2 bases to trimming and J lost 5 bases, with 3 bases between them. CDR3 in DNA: TGTGCCAGCAGTGAATGGGAGACCCAGTACTTC. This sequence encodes CASSEWETQYF.

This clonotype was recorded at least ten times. CDR3 protein: CASRRMSFRGNTGELFF. For the CDR3, the DNA is TGCGCCAGCAGGAGGATGAGTTTCAGGGGGAACACCGGGGAGCTGTTTTTT. The genes are TRBV5-1 and TRBJ2-2; D is possibly TRBD1 (6 bases). Germline V gene lookup returns CDR1 SGHRS and CDR2 YFSETQ. CDR3 length: 17 residues. Trimming stripped 5 bases from V and 1 base from J, with 18 bases between.

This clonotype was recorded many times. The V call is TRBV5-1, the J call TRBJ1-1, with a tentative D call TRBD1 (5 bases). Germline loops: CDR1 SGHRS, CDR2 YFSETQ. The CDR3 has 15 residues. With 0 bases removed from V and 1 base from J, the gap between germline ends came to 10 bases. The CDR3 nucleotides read TGCGCCAGCAGCTTGGTCGGGGGGAGGAACACTGAAGCTTTCTTT. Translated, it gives CASSLVGGRNTEAFF.

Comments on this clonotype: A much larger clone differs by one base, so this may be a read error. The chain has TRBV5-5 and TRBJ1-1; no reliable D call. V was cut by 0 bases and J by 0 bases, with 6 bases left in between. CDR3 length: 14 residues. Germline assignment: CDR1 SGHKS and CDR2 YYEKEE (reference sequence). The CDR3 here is CASSLECLNTEAFF. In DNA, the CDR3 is TGTGCCAGCAGCTTGGAATGCCTGAACACTGAAGCTTTCTTT.

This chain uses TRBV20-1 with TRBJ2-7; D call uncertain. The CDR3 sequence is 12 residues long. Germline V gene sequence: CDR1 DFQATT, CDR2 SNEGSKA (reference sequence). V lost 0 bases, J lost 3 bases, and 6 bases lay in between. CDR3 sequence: CSARESGYEQYV. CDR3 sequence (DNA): TGCAGTGCTAGAGAGTCGGGCTACGAGCAGTACGTC.

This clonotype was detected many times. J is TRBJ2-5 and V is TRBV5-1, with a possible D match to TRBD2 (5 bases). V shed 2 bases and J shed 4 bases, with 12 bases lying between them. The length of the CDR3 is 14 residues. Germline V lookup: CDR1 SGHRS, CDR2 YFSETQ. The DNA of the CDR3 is TGCGCCAGCAGCTTAAGTCCTAGCCGAGAGACCCAGTACTTC. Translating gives CASSLSPSRETQYF. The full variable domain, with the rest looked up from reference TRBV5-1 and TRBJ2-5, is KAGVTQTPRYLIKTRGQQVTLSCSPISGHRSVSWYQQTPGQGLQFLFEYFSETQRNKGNFPGRFSGRQFSNSRSEMNVSTLELGDSALYLCASSLSPSRETQYFGPGTRLLVL.